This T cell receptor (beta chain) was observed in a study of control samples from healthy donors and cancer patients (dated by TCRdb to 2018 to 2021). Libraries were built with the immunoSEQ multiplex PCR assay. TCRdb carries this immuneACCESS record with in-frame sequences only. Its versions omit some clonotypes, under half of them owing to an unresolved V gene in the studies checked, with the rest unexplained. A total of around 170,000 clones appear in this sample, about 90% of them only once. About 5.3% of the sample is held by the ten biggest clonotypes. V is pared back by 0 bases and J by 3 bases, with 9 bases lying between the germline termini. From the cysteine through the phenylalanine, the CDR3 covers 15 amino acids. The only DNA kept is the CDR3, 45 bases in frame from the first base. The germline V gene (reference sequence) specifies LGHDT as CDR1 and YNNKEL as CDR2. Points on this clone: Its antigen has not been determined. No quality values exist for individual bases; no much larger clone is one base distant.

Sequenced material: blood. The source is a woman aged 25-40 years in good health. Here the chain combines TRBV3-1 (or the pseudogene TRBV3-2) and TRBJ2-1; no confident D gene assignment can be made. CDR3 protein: CASSQDTRNYNEQFF. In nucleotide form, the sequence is TGTGCCAGCAGCCAAGATACGCGGAACTACAATGAGCAGTTCTTC.